This T cell receptor (beta chain) was identified during a study of blood T cell repertoires in COVID-19. Study-wide context: Samples representing acute and convalescent COVID-19 were sourced from the United States, Italy and Spain. Sample material is recorded as cDNA or gDNA derived from T cells, B-cell-depleted T cells, or PBMCs.

Study processing details: Reference gene primers were amplified, and this amplification served to estimate nucleated cell counts. TCRdb keeps only in-frame clones here, not all; method: immunoSEQ multiplex PCR. D and trimming come from the DNA, and the V and J calls and clone size come from that table. The sample consists of 150,000 to 200,000 clones, approximately 88% of them appearing once. Trimming shortened V by 4 bases and J by 4 bases, and 21 bases separated the two germline ends. The germline CDR1 and CDR2 sequences are KGHDR and SFDVKD. CDR3 length: 17 amino acids. This chain joins TRBV24-1 and TRBJ1-1; D is possibly TRBD1 (5 bases). This TCR was recovered from a woman older than 75 with active or convalescent COVID-19. The sequenced material came from peripheral blood. The CDR3 bases are TGTGCCACCAGTGACCTTTGGGGGGGGATCCTCGTCACTGAAGCTTTCTTT. This encodes CATSDLWGGILVTEAFF.